This paragraph reports one TCR beta chain. Its antigen is still unknown. Autoimmune disease history or systemic immunosuppression led to patients being barred. The data belong to a study of OX40 agonist ivuxolimab in advanced cancers. Only in-frame clones appear in the TCRdb table, and some are missing; sequencing was by immunoSEQ multiplex PCR. The sample consists of about 88,000 clones, 85% to 90% of them appearing once. Study-level findings and limits: In the 0.1 to 3.0 mg/kg range, CD4+ and CD8+ blood T cells had expanded clonally by week 6.

The CDR3 is made up of 15 amino acids. The V and J ends lost 0 bases and 7 bases, in that order; junction bases with no gene match: 6. Germline V CDR1 and CDR2: SGHNT, YYREEE (reference sequence). The receptor was isolated from an adult with an advanced solid tumor such as melanoma, head and neck, liver or kidney cancer. This specimen consisted of CD4+ or CD8+ T cells sorted from blood, obtained in a trial of the OX40 agonist ivuxolimab. The genes are TRBV5-4 and TRBJ2-1; 8 positions match TRBD2. In DNA, the CDR3 is TGTGCCAGCAGCTTGGCGGGAGGGCCTGGTAATGAGCAGTTCTTC. It specifies CASSLAGGPGNEQFF.